This T cell receptor beta chain derives from a study of T cell responses to AZD1222 COVID-19 vaccine. TCRdb's table, derived via immunoSEQ multiplex PCR, lists solely in-frame clones and lacks some. The table lists tens of thousands of clones, 88% of them singletons. The CDR3 is 11 amino acids. Trimming took 4 bases from V and 8 from J, leaving 7 bases between them. Germline assignment: CDR1 KGHDR and CDR2 SFDVKD. The specimen comprised peripheral blood, sampled 28 days after the second dose of the MenACWY control vaccine. The TCR comes from an adult who received the MenACWY meningococcal vaccine as a control. V gene TRBV24-1 combines with J gene TRBJ1-2; D ambiguous. The CDR3 here is CATSDGAGYTF. The CDR3, as DNA: TGTGCCACCAGTGACGGTGCCGGCTACACCTTC.